The clone carrying this T cell receptor (beta chain) was observed a few times. Its antigen is as yet unknown. The data were taken from a study of cytomegalovirus exposure and HLA in healthy donors. Both 60 Vbeta primers and 13 Jbeta primers went into the PCR. Repertoires were generated with immunoSEQ multiplex PCR, while TCRdb's copy carries only in-frame clones and drops some. The table records roughly 140,000 clones, roughly 9.4% of them present only once. Study-level findings and limits: Highly shared variants forming one cluster were likely a sequencing artifact. Only CMV serostatus was available as immune exposure information.

The sample consisted of PBMCs. The clonotype was recovered from a male donor in good health and CMV-seronegative.

The CDR3 nucleotides are TGTGCCAGCAGCTCCCTTTCCGACAGTCCCTACGAGCAGTACTTC. Protein product: CASSSLSDSPYEQYF. This chain connects TRBV7-2 to TRBJ2-7; possibly TRBD1 for D (5 bases). This CDR3 is 15 amino acids long. V was clipped by 4 bases and J by 2 bases, with 15 bases between them. From germline, CDR1 is SGHTA and CDR2 FQGNSA.